A selection of T cell receptor beta chains follows, all from one sample in a study of T cell clonotyping in hematopoietic cell transplantation. The assay was immunoSEQ multiplex PCR, and TCRdb's table has in-frame clones only and misses some. The table shows roughly 80,000 clones, with 95% to 97% occurring only once. This sample comprised peripheral blood mononuclear cells, obtained before stem cell transplant. Every receptor here comes from a woman in her 50s with acute myeloid leukemia. Some clones in this sample may be carry-over from other donors' samples. Each CDR3 is given with its conserved first and last residue.

CDR3: CASSYSKLAESYEQYF
V: TRBV6-6
J: TRBJ2-7

CDR3: CASSPRGNTEAFF
V: TRBV7-3
J: TRBJ1-1

CDR3: CASRGTVEQYF
V: TRBV6-1
J: TRBJ2-7

CDR3: CASSEYGGPSYEQYF
V: TRBV10-1
J: TRBJ2-7

CDR3: CSVGDSEAFF
V: TRBV29-1
J: TRBJ1-1

CDR3: CASSQALTAPGANVLTF
V: TRBV4-1
J: TRBJ2-6

CDR3: CASSPVSGPPDSPLHF
V: TRBV18
J: TRBJ1-6

CDR3: CASRRDAYGYTF
V: TRBV6-5
J: TRBJ1-2

CDR3: CASSLLGGRENQPQHF
V: TRBV27
J: TRBJ1-5

CDR3: CASSLGADLTDTQYF
V: TRBV6-1
J: TRBJ2-3

CDR3: CASSSRDGNTEAFF
V: TRBV9
J: TRBJ1-1

CDR3: CASRRDATDTQYF
V: TRBV6-5
J: TRBJ2-3

CDR3: CAWSPRTRDEQFF
V: TRBV30
J: TRBJ2-1

CDR3: CASSERVVYGYTF
V: TRBV6-1
J: TRBJ1-2

CDR3: CASSVGTLNTEAFF
V: TRBV9
J: TRBJ1-1